This T cell receptor beta chain was observed in a study of shared clonotypes between healthy human individuals. Across the study: Plates per donor: three CD4 naive, three CD4 memory, two CD8 naive, one CD8 memory.

The naive CD8 subset, CD45RO-negative cells positively selected for CCR7, excluded terminally differentiated effector memory CD45RA+ cells. This table comes from immunoSEQ multiplex PCR, and its TCRdb copy is limited to in-frame clones, with some not included. Here the sample spans around 600,000 clones, approximately 95% being singletons. Germline V gene sequence: CDR1 SEHNR, CDR2 FQNEAQ (reference sequence). The CDR3 loop spans 15 amino acids. The V gene lost 6 bases and the J gene lost 1 base, with 13 bases spanning the gap. Worth noting for this clone: Its matching antigen is unknown.

Whole-study results and caveats: Naive subsets typically showed greater estimated richness than memory subsets. Clonotype sharing among donors, it was expected, would be affected by sequencing depth.

This sequence joins TRBV7-9 and TRBJ1-5, with a possible D match to TRBD1 (5 bases). This receptor was taken from a woman in her twenties or thirties in good health. Material: naive CD8+ T cells sorted from blood. The CDR3 region has the DNA TGTGCCAGCAGTTCAGGGATAGAAAGCAATCAGCCCCAGCATTTT. Amino acids: CASSSGIESNQPQHF.